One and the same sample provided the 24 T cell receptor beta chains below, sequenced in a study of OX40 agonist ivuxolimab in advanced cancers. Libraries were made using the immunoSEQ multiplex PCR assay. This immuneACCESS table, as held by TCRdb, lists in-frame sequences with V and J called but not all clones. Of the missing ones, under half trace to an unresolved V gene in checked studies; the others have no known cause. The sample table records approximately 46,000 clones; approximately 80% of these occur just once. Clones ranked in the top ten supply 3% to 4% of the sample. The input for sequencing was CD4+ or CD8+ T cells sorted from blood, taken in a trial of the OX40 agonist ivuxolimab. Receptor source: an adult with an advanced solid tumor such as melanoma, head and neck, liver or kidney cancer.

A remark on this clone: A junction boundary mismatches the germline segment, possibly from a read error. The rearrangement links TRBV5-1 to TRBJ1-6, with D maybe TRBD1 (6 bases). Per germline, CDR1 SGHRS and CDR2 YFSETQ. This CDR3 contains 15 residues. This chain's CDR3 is CASSSRQAGNSPLHF. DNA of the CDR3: TGTGCCAGCAGCTCGCGACAGGCAGGCAATTCACCCCTCCACTTT.

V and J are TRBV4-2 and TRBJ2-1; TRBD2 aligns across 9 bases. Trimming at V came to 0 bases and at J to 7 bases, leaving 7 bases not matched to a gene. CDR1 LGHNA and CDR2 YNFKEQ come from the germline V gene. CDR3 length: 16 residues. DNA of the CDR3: TGTGCCAGCAGCCAAGAGGCGGGAGGGCCGGGGAATGAGCAGTTCTTC. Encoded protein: CASSQEAGGPGNEQFF.

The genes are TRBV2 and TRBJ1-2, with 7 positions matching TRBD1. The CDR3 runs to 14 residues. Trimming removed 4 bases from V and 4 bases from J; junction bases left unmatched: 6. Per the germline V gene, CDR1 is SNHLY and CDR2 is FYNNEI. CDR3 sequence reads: CASSVDRMGYGYTF. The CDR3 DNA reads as TGTGCCAGCAGTGTGGACAGGATGGGCTATGGCTACACCTTC. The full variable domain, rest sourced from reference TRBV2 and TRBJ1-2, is EPEVTQTPSHQVTQMGQEVILRCVPISNHLYFYWYRQILGQKVEFLVSFYNNEISEKSEIFDDQFSVERPDGSNFTLKIRSTKLEDSAMYFCASSVDRMGYGYTFGSGTRLTVV.

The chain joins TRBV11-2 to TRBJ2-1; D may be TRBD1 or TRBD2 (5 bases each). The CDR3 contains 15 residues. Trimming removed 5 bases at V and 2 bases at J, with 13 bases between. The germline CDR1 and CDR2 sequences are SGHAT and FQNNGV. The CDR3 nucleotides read TGTGCCAGCAGCCCCCCGGGGCAAACCTACAATGAGCAGTTCTTC. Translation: CASSPPGQTYNEQFF.

CDR3: CASSLKGTGPYGYTF. As DNA, the CDR3 is TGTGCCAGCAGCTTGAAGGGTACAGGGCCCTATGGCTACACCTTC. V is TRBV5-6 and J is TRBJ1-2; D is possibly TRBD1 (6 bases). The germline V gene has CDR1 SGHDT and CDR2 YYEEEE. This CDR3 has 15 amino acids. V shed 1 base and J shed 4 bases, with 14 bases lying between them.

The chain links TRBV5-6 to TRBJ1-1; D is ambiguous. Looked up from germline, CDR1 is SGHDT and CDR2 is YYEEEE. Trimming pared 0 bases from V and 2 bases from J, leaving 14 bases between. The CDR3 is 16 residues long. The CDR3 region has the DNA TGTGCCAGCAGCTTGGAGGTTGGAAGGGTTAACACTGAAGCTTTCTTT. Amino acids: CASSLEVGRVNTEAFF.

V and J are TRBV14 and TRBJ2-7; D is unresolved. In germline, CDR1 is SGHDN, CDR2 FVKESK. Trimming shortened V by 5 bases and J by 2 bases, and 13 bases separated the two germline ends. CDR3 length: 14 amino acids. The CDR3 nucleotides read TGTGCCAGCAGCACCTTTGAAGGTACCTACGAGCAGTACTTC. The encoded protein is CASSTFEGTYEQYF.

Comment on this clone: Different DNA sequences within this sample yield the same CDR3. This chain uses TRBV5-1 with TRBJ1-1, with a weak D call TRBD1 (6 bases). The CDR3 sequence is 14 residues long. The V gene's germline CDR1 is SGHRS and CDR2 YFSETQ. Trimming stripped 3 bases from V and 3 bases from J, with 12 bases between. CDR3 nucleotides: TGCGCCAGCAGCTCGACAGGAGCTGACACTGAAGCTTTCTTT. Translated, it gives CASSSTGADTEAFF.

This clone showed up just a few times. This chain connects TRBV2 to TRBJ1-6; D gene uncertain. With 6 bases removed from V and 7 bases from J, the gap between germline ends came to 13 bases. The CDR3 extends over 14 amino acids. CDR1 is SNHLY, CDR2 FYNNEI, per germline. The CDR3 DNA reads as TGTGCCAGCAGGCCGGACCTACGCAATTCACCCCTCCACTTT. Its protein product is CASRPDLRNSPLHF.

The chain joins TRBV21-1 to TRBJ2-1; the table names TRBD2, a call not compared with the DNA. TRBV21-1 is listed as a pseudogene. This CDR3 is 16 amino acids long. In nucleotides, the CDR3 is TGTGCCAGCAGCAAACCAAGGGGACTAGCGGCCAATGAGCAGTTCTTC. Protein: CASSKPRGLAANEQFF.

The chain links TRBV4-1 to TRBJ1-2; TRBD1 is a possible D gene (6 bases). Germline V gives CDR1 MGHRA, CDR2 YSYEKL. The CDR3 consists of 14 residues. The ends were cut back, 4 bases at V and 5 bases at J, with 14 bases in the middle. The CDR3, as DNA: TGCGCCAGCAGCCTACCCGGGACAAAGTATGGCTACACCTTC. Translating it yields CASSLPGTKYGYTF.

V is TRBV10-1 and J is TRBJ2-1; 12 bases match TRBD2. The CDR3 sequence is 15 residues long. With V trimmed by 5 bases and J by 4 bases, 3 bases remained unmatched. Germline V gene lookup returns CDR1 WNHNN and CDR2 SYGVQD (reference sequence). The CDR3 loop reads CASSSGTSGYNEQFF. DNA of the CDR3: TGCGCCAGCAGTTCCGGGACTAGCGGGTACAATGAGCAGTTCTTC.

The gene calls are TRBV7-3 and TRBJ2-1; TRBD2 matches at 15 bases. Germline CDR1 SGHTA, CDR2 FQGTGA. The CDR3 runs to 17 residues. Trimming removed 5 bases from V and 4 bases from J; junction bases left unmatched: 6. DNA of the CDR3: TGTGCCAGCAGCACTCCGGGACTAGCGGGAGGATACAATGAGCAGTTCTTC. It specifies CASSTPGLAGGYNEQFF.

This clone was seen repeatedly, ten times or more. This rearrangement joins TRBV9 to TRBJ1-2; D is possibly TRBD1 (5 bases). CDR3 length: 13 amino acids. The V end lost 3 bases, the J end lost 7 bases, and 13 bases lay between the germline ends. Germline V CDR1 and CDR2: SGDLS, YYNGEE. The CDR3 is CASSGQLGAGYTF. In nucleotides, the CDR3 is TGTGCCAGCAGCGGACAATTAGGGGCTGGCTACACCTTC.

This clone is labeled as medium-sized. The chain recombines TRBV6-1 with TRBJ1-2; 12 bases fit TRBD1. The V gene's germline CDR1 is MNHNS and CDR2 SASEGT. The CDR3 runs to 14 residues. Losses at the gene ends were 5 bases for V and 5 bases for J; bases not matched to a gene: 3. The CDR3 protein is CASSTGQGAYGYTF. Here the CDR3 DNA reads TGTGCCAGCAGTACGGGACAGGGGGCGTATGGCTACACCTTC.

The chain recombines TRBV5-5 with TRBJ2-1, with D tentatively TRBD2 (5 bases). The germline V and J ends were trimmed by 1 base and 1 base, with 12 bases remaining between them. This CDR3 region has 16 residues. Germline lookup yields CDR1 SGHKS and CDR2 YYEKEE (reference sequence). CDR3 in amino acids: CASSLTPGVSYNEQFF. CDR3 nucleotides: TGTGCCAGCAGCTTGACTCCCGGGGTTTCCTACAATGAGCAGTTCTTC.

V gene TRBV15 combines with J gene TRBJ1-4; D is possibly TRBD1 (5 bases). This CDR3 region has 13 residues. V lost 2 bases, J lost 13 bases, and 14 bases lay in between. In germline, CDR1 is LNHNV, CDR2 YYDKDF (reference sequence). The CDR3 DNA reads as TGTGCCACCAGCAGATTTGCCAGGGTGGGACTGTTTTTT. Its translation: CATSRFARVGLFF. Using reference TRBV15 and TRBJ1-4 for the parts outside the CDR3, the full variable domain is DAMVIQNPRYQVTQFGKPVTLSCSQTLNHNVMYWYQQKSSQAPKLLFHYYDKDFNNEADTPDNFQSRRPNTSFCFLDIRSPGLGDTAMYLCATSRFARVGLFFGSGTQLSVL.

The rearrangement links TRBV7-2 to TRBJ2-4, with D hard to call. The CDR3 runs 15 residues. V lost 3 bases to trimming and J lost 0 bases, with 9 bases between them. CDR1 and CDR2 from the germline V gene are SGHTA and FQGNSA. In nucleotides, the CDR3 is TGTGCCAGCAGCTTTCCAGAACTAGCCAAAAACATTCAGTACTTC. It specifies CASSFPELAKNIQYF.

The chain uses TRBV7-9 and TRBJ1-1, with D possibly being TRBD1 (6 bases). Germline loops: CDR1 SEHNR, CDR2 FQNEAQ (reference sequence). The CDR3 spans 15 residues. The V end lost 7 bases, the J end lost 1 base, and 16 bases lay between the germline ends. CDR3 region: CASISPGAWNTEAFF. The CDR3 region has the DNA TGTGCCAGCATCTCCCCGGGGGCTTGGAACACTGAAGCTTTCTTT. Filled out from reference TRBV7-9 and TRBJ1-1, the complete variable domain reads DTGVSQNPRHKITKRGQNVTFRCDPISEHNRLYWYRQTLGQGPEFLTYFQNEAQLEKSRLLSDRFSAERPKGSFSTLEIQRTEQGDSAMYLCASISPGAWNTEAFFGQGTRLTVV.

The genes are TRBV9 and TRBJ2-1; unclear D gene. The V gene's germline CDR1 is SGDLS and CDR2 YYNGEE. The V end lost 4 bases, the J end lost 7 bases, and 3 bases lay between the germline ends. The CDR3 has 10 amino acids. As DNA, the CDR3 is TGTGCCAGCAGCAAGAATGAGCAGTTCTTC. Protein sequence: CASSKNEQFF.

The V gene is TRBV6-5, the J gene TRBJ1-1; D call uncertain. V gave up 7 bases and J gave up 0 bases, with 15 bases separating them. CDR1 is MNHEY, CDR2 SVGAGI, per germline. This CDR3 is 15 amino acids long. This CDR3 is CASNPQSSMNTEAFF. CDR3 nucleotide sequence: TGTGCCAGCAACCCACAGTCTTCTATGAACACTGAAGCTTTCTTT.

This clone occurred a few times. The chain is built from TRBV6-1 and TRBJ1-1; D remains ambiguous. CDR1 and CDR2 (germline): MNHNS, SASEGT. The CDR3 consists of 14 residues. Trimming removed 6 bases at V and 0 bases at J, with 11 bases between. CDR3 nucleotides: TGTGCCAGCAGCGAACACCTCATGAACACTGAAGCTTTCTTT. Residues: CASSEHLMNTEAFF.

This chain's CDR3 is CASSGIPTDTQYF. The CDR3 DNA follows: TGCGCCAGCAGCGGAATCCCCACAGATACGCAGTATTTT. V usage is TRBV5-1 and J usage is TRBJ2-3; D call uncertain. This CDR3 comprises 13 residues. CDR1 is SGHRS, CDR2 YFSETQ, per germline. The ends were cut back, 4 bases at V and 2 bases at J, with 8 bases in the middle.

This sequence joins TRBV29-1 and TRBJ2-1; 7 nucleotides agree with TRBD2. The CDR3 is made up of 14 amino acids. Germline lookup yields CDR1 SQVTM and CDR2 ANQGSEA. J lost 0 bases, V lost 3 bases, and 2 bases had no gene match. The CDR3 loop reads CSVEGGSSYNEQFF. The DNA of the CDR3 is TGCAGCGTTGAGGGGGGGAGCTCCTACAATGAGCAGTTCTTC.